This T cell receptor beta chain was sequenced during a study of brain T cells in children with intractable seizures. Study-level points and caveats: Viral specificity was inferred only from CDR3 similarity; HCMV serostatus was unknown.

Germline V gene data show CDR1 as SGHRS and CDR2 as YFSETQ. The V and J ends lost 4 bases and 7 bases respectively, with 18 bases between them. The CDR3 runs to 16 residues. Profiling relied on immunoSEQ multiplex PCR, and the TCRdb table lists in-frame clones only, not all of them. The sample carries about 340,000 clones, over 90% recorded once. The time point here: blood from clinic visit 5 months post-surgery; TSC patient then seizure free. Note on this clone: The target antigen is unknown.

The V and J genes are TRBV5-1 and TRBJ1-6; tentative D call: TRBD1 (6 bases). Specimen: peripheral blood, collected more than 4 months after surgery. The clonotype was recovered from a boy under two years old with tuberous sclerosis and intractable seizures. The CDR3, as DNA: TGCGCCAGCAGCCCAAGATCAGGGGAAGGGAATTCACCCCTCCACTTT. It translates to CASSPRSGEGNSPLHF.